The 2 T cell receptor beta chains listed next were all sequenced from one sample in a study of T cells in Graves' hyperthyroidism and ophthalmopathy. Authors of the study amplified TCR beta CDR3 regions from RNA transcripts. With the HTBI primer set, the TCR CDR3 went through a first round of RT-PCR. MiXCR was run by TCRdb on the multiplex PCR reads, yielding one entry per CDR3 protein. The profile shows under 350,000 distinct CDR3 sequences, 17% of them singletons. Sequences were obtained from blood. Receptors originate from a woman aged 60-70 years with Graves' ophthalmopathy.

There are many counts of this clonotype. This sequence joins TRBV6-1 and TRBJ1-2, with no clear D. Deletions cut 3 bases from V and 4 bases from J, with 18 bases between. The CDR3 totals 16 residues. Germline values: CDR1 MNHNS, CDR2 SASEGT. CDR3 amino acids: CASSDPGVAGSYGYTF. The CDR3 nucleotides are TGTGCCAGCAGTGACCCGGGAGTGGCCGGGAGCTATGGCTACACCTTC.

The genes are TRBV11-2 and TRBJ2-2, with D hard to call. Germline CDR1 is SGHAT and CDR2 is FQNNGV. CDR3 length: 13 amino acids. The ends were cut back, 1 base at V and 4 bases at J, with 4 bases in the middle. Written as DNA, the CDR3 is TGTGCCAGCAGCTTAGGGGTCACCGGGGAGCTGTTTTTT. Protein sequence: CASSLGVTGELFF. Together with reference TRBV11-2 and TRBJ2-2, the CDR3 gives the full variable domain: EAGVAQSPRYKIIEKRQSVAFWCNPISGHATLYWYQQILGQGPKLLIQFQNNGVVDDSQLPKDRFSAERLKGVDSTLKIQPAKLEDSAVYLCASSLGVTGELFFGEGSRLTVL.